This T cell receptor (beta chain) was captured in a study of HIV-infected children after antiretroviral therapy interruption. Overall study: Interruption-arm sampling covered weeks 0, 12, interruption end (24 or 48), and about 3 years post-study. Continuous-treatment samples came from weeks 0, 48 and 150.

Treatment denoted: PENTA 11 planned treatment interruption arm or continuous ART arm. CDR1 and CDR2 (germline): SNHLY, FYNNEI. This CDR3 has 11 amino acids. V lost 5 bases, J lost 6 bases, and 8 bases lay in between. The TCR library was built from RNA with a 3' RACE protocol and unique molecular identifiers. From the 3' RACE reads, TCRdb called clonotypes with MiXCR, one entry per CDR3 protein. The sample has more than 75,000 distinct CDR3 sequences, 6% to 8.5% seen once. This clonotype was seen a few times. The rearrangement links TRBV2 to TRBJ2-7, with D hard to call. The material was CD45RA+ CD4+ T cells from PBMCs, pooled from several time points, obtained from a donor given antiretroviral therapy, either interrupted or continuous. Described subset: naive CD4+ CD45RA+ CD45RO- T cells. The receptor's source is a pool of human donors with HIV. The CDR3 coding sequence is TGTGCCAGCAGTCTCCGCGCCGAGCAGTACTTC. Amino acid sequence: CASSLRAEQYF.